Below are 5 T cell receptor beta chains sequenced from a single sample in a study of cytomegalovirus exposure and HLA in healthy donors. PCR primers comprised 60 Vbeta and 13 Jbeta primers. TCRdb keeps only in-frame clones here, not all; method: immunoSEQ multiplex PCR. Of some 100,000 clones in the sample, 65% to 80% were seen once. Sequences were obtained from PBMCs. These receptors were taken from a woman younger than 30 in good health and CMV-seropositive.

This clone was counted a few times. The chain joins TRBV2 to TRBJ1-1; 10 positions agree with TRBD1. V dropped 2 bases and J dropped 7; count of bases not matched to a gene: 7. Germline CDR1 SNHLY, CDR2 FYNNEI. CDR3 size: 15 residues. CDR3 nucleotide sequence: TGTGCCAGCAGTGAAAGAGACAGGGGGCTACTTGAAGCTTTCTTT. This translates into CASSERDRGLLEAFF.

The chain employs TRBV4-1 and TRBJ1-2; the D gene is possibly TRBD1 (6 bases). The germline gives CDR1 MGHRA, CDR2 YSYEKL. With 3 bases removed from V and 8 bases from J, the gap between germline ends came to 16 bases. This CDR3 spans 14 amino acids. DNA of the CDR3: TGCGCCAGCAGCCATCCATCCAGGGGCGAAGGCTACACCTTC. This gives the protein CASSHPSRGEGYTF.

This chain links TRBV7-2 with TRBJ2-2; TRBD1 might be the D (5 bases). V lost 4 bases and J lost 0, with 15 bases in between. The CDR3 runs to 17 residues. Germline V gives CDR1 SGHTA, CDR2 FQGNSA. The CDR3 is CASSSRASPSNTGELFF. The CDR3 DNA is TGTGCCAGCAGCTCCAGGGCTTCCCCGTCGAACACCGGGGAGCTGTTTTTT. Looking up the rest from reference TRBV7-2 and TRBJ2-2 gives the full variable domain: GAGVSQSPSNKVTEKGKDVELRCDPISGHTALYWYRQSLGQGLEFLIYFQGNSAPDKSGLPSDRFSAERTGGSVSTLTIQRTQQEDSAVYLCASSSRASPSNTGELFFGEGSRLTVL.

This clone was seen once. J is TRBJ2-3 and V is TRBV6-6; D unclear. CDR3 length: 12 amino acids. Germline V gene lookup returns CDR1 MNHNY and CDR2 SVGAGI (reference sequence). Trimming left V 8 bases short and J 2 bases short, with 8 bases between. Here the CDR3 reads CASRYDTDTQYF. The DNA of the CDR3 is TGTGCCAGCCGGTACGACACAGATACGCAGTATTTT.

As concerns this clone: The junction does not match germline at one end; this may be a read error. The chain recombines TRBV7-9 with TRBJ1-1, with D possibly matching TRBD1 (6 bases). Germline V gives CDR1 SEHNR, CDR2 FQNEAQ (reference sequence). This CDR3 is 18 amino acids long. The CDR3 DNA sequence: TGTTCCAGCAGCTTAGAAGCCTGGGGGCAGGGAGGGAAGACTGAAGCTTTCTTT. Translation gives CSSSLEAWGQGGKTEAFF.